A selection of T cell receptor beta chains follows, all from one sample in a study of PD-L1 blockade in urothelial cancer. Assay: immunoSEQ multiplex PCR; the TCRdb copy retains only in-frame clones and omits some. The sample includes fewer than 65,000 clones, approximately 90% of them seen just once. The material sequenced was PBMCs, taken around atezolizumab (anti-PD-L1) treatment. These receptors all come from a woman in her sixties with urothelial cancer. Each CDR3 is given with its conserved first and last residue. Fields, in order: J gene, V gene, CDR3 protein.

J: TRBJ1-2
V: TRBV10-2
CDR3: CASKKNRGYYGYTF

J: TRBJ1-4
V: TRBV19
CDR3: CASSMDRGRSDEKLFF

J: TRBJ2-7
V: TRBV19
CDR3: CASSIPRRGSNAYEQYF

J: TRBJ1-5
V: TRBV6-6
CDR3: CASRDRDRGRGPQHF

J: TRBJ2-3
V: TRBV5-4
CDR3: CASSPGSTGGITQYF

J: TRBJ1-4
V: TRBV6-5
CDR3: CASRRGFDNEKLFF

J: TRBJ2-7
V: TRBV5-4
CDR3: CASGLAGLYEQYF

J: TRBJ1-2
V: TRBV5-1
CDR3: CASSLGETYVNYGYTF

J: TRBJ2-2
V: TRBV9
CDR3: CASSVVEIGELFF

J: TRBJ2-4
V: TRBV5-1
CDR3: CASSSEGYNIQYF

J: TRBJ2-7
V: TRBV10-3
CDR3: CAISDLGITYEQYF

J: TRBJ2-2
V: TRBV4-2
CDR3: CASSQDLGGNTGELFF

J: TRBJ1-2
V: TRBV18
CDR3: CASSPVRGRSYGYTF

J: TRBJ2-7
V: TRBV19
CDR3: CASSMGLAGGYEQYF

J: TRBJ2-5
V: TRBV7-6
CDR3: CASSSPGQGQETQYF

J: TRBJ2-4
V: TRBV6-5
CDR3: CASSYRDSGAKNIQYF

J: TRBJ2-7
V: TRBV2
CDR3: CASSRDSHYEQYF

J: TRBJ2-3
V: TRBV29-1
CDR3: CSVGQGAITDTQYF

J: TRBJ1-1
V: TRBV18
CDR3: CASSPPGARATEAFF

J: TRBJ2-5
V: TRBV18
CDR3: CASSPPQGPETQYF

J: TRBJ1-5
V: TRBV10-3
CDR3: CAISGGVNRGGYQPQHF

J: TRBJ2-2
V: TRBV2
CDR3: CASSELTSGAGELFF

J: TRBJ2-1
V: TRBV29-1
CDR3: CSTELAGTYNEQFF

J: TRBJ1-2
V: TRBV10-3
CDR3: CAIREGLNYGYTF

J: TRBJ1-5
V: TRBV2
CDR3: CASRSGVSNQPQHF

J: TRBJ2-3
V: TRBV5-1
CDR3: CASSARTGPPDTQYF

J: TRBJ2-7
V: TRBV10-3
CDR3: CAISDNKQGDPYEQYF

J: TRBJ1-5
V: TRBV7-9
CDR3: CASSLDRGLQPQHF

J: TRBJ2-6
V: TRBV29-1
CDR3: CSVEDREANVLTF

J: TRBJ2-1
V: TRBV5-4
CDR3: CASSFSNEQFF

J: TRBJ2-3
V: TRBV5-6
CDR3: CASSPSGSTDTQYF

J: TRBJ2-7
V: TRBV27
CDR3: CASSLRRTGGREQYF

J: TRBJ2-2
V: TRBV10-2
CDR3: CASSDGPNTGELFF

J: TRBJ2-3
V: TRBV6-4
CDR3: CASSDDIDTQYF

J: TRBJ1-4
V: TRBV19
CDR3: CASSIAEAAEKLFF

J: TRBJ2-7
V: TRBV7-9
CDR3: CASSLYGDTFYEQYF

J: TRBJ1-4
V: TRBV18
CDR3: CASSPDSSEVKLFF

J: TRBJ1-2
V: TRBV9
CDR3: CASSVDGGLAYGYTF

J: TRBJ1-2
V: TRBV7-2
CDR3: CASSLKGGGRSGGYTF

J: TRBJ2-1
V: TRBV7-2
CDR3: CASSLDWGDEQFF

J: TRBJ2-1
V: TRBV7-6
CDR3: CASSRTGGRYNEQFF

J: TRBJ2-3
V: TRBV9
CDR3: CASSVGPGLAGTDTQYF

J: TRBJ2-1
V: TRBV5-6
CDR3: CASSWTGDNEQFF

J: TRBJ2-7
V: TRBV29-1
CDR3: CSVGLADEQYF

J: TRBJ2-7
V: TRBV6-1
CDR3: CASSGSAGNYEQYF

J: TRBJ2-1
V: TRBV13
CDR3: CASSLPSGRYNEQFF

J: TRBJ1-1
V: TRBV5-1
CDR3: CASSLEGGNTEAFF

J: TRBJ2-2
V: TRBV4-2
CDR3: CASSQDPQVGELFF

J: TRBJ1-1
V: TRBV29-1
CDR3: CSDAGYTEAFF

J: TRBJ2-7
V: TRBV27
CDR3: CASSWTALFYEQYF

J: TRBJ1-2
V: TRBV2
CDR3: CASIGDSDVRGGYTF

J: TRBJ1-2
V: TRBV4-3
CDR3: CASTQRASDSYYGYTF

J: TRBJ2-7
V: TRBV11-2
CDR3: CASSLGGSYEQYF

J: TRBJ1-2
V: TRBV10-3
CDR3: CAISESQGYGYTF

J: TRBJ2-7
V: TRBV7-2
CDR3: CASSPGGQSSYEQYF

J: TRBJ2-1
V: TRBV19
CDR3: CASRTTGEQFF

J: TRBJ2-7
V: TRBV10-1
CDR3: CASSAGTGEYEQYF